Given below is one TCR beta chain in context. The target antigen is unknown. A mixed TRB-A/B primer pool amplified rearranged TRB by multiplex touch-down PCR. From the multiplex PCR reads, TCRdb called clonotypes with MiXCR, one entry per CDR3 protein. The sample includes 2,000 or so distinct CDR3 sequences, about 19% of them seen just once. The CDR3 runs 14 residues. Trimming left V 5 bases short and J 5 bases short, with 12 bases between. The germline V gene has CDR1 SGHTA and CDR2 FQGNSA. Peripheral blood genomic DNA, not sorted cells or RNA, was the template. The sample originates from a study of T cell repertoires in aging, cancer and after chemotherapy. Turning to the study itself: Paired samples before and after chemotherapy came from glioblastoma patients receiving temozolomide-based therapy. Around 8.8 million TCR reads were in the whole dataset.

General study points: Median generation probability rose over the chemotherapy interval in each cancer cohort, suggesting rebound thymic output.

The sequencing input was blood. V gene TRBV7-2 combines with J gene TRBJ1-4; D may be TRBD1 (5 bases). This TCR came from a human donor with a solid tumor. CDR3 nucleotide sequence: TGTGCCAGCAGCCCCGGGACTCGGAATGAAAAACTGTTTTTT. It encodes CASSPGTRNEKLFF.